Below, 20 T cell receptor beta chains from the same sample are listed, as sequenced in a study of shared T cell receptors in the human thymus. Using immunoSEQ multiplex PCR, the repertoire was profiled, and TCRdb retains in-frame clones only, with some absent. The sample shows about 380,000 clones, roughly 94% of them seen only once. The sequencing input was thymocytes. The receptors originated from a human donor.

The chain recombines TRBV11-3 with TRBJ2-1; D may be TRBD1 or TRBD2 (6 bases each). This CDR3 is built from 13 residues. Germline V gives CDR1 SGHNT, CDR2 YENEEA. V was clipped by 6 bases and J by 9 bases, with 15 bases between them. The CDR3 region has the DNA TGTGCCAGCAGTTTCACTAGCAGGGGTGAGCAGTTCTTC. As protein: CASSFTSRGEQFF. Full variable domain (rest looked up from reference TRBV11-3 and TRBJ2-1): EAGVVQSPRYKIIEKKQPVAFWCNPISGHNTLYWYLQNLGQGPELLIRYENEEAVDDSQLPKDRFSAERLKGVDSTLKIQPAELGDSAVYLCASSFTSRGEQFFGPGTRLTVL.

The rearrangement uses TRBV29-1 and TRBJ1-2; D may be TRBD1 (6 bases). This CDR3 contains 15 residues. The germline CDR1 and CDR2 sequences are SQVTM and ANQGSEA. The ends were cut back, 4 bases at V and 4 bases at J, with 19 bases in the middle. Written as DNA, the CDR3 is TGCAGCGTTGGGGGGCTAGTCCTGCCGGGCTATGGCTACACCTTC. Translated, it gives CSVGGLVLPGYGYTF.

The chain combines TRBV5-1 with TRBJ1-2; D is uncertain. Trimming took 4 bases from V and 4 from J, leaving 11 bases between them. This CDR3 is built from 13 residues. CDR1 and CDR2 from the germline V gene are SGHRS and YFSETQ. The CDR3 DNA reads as TGCGCCAGCAGCGACGGACGGTTCTATGGCTACACCTTC. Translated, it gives CASSDGRFYGYTF.

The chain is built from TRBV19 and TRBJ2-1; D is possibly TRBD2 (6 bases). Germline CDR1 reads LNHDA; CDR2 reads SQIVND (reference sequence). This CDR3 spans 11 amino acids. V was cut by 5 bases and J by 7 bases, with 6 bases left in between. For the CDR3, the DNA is TGTGCCAGTAGTGCGGGGAATGAGCAGTTCTTC. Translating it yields CASSAGNEQFF.

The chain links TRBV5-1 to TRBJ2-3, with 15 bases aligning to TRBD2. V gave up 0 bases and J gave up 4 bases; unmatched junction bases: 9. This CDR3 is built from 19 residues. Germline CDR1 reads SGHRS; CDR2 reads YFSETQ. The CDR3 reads CASSLGGLAGGLSADTQYF. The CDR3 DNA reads TGCGCCAGCAGCTTGGGTGGACTAGCGGGAGGGTTGTCAGCAGATACGCAGTATTTT.

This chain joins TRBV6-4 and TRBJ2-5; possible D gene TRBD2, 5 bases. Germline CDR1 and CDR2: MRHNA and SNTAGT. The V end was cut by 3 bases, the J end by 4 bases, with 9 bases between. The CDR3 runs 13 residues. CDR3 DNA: TGTGCCAGCAGTGAGTCGGGAACAGAGACCCAGTACTTC. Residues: CASSESGTETQYF.

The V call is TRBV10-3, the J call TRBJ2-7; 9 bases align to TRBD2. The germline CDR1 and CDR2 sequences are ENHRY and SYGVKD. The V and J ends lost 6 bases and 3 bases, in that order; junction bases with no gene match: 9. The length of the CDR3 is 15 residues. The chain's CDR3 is CAIRRSLAGLYEQYF. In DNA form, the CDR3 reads TGTGCCATCAGGAGAAGCCTAGCGGGGCTCTACGAGCAGTACTTC.

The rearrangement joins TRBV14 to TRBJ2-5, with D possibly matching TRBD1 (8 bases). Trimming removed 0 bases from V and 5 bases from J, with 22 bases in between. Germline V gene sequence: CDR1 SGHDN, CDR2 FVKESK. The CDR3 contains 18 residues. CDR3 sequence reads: CASSQEGPSQGEGETQYF. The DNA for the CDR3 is TGTGCCAGCAGCCAAGAAGGTCCATCACAGGGGGAGGGTGAGACCCAGTACTTC.

The CDR3 spells CASSIRPHHARGPNQPQHF. Here the CDR3 DNA reads TGTGCCAGTAGTATTCGACCCCACCACGCCAGGGGGCCCAATCAGCCCCAGCATTTT. This chain joins TRBV19 and TRBJ1-5; 8 bases are shared with TRBD1. J lost 3 bases, V lost 3 bases, and 16 bases had no gene match. CDR1 and CDR2 from the germline V gene are LNHDA and SQIVND (reference sequence). The CDR3 is 19 amino acids. The variable domain in full, with the rest retrieved from reference TRBV19 and TRBJ1-5, is DGGITQSPKYLFRKEGQNVTLSCEQNLNHDAMYWYRQDPGQGLRLIYYSQIVNDFQKGDIAEGYSVSREKKESFPLTVTSAQKNPTAFYLCASSIRPHHARGPNQPQHFGDGTRLSIL.

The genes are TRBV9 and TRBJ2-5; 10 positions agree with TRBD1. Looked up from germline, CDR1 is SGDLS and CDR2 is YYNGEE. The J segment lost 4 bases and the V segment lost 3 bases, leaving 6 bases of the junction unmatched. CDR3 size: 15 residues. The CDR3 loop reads CASSAGTGEAETQYF. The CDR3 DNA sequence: TGTGCCAGCAGCGCAGGGACAGGGGAGGCAGAGACCCAGTACTTC.

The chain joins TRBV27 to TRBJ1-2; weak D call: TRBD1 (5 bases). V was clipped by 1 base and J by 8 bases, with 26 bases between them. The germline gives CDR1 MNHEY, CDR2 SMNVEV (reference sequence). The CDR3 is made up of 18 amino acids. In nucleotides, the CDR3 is TGTGCCAGCAGTTTATTTTGGGAGAGGGGTTCGCCGTATGGCGGCTACACCTTC. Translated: CASSLFWERGSPYGGYTF.

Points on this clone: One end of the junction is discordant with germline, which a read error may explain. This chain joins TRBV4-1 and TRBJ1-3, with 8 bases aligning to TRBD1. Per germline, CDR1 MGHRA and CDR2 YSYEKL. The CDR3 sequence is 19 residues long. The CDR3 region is CASRQGQGRGLVRGNTIYF. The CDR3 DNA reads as TGCGCCAGCAGACAAGGACAGGGAAGAGGACTGGTCAGAGGAAACACCATATATTTT.

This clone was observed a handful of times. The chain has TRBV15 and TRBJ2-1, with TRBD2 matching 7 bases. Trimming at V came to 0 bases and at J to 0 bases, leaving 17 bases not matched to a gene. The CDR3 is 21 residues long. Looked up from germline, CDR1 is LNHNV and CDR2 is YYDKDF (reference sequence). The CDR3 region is CATSRDLNRLAVESSYNEQFF. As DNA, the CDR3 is TGTGCCACCAGCAGAGATCTTAACCGGCTAGCGGTCGAGAGCTCCTACAATGAGCAGTTCTTC.

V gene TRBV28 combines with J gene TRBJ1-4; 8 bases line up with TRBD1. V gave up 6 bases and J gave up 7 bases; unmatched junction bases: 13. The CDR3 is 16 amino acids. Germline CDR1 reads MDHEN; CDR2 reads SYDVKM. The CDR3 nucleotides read TGTGCCAGCAGCGTTGTAATGGACAGGGCGGGTGAAAAACTGTTTTTT. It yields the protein CASSVVMDRAGEKLFF.

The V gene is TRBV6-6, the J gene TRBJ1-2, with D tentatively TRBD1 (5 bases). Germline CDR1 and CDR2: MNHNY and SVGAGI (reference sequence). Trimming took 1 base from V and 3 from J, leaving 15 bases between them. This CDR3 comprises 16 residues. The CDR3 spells CASSYYLWVGDYGYTF. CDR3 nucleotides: TGTGCCAGCAGTTACTATCTTTGGGTGGGGGACTATGGCTACACCTTC.

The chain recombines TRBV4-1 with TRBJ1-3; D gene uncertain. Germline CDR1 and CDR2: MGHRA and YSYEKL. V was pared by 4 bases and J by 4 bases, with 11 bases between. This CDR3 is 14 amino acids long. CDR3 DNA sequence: TGCGCCAGCAGCCCACGGACGGCCGGAAACACCATATATTTT. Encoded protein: CASSPRTAGNTIYF.

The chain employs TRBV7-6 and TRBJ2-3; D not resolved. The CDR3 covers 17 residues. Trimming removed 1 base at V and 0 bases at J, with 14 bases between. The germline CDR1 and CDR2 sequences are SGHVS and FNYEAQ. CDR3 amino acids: CASSLEFVGWSTDTQYF. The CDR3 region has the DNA TGTGCCAGCAGCTTAGAATTTGTGGGATGGAGCACAGATACGCAGTATTTT.

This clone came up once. Here the CDR3 reads CASSQPDKGGELFF. The CDR3 DNA reads as TGTGCCAGCAGCCAGCCCGACAAGGGCGGGGAGCTGTTTTTT. The chain combines TRBV14 with TRBJ2-2, with D hard to call. Per the germline V gene, CDR1 is SGHDN and CDR2 is FVKESK. The CDR3 has 14 amino acids. The V end lost 3 bases, the J end lost 7 bases, and 12 bases lay between the germline ends.

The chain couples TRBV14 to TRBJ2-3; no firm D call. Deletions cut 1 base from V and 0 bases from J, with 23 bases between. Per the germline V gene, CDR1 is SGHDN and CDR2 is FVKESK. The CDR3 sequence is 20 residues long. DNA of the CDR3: TGTGCCAGCAGCCAAGTCCGACTGAGTTTCCCAATCACTAGCACAGATACGCAGTATTTT. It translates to CASSQVRLSFPITSTDTQYF.

CDR3 sequence reads: CATQEVQYQPQHF. The CDR3 region has the DNA TGTGCCACCCAGGAGGTTCAATATCAGCCCCAGCATTTT. The rearrangement uses TRBV19 and TRBJ1-5; the D is unclear. The V gene's germline CDR1 is LNHDA and CDR2 SQIVND (reference sequence). CDR3 length: 13 residues. The V gene lost 10 bases and the J gene lost 5 bases, with 15 bases spanning the gap.